This T cell receptor beta chain is from a study of cytomegalovirus exposure and HLA in healthy donors. General study findings and limits: TCR beta chain V- and J-gene trimming was linked, in a later analysis, to a missense variant in DCLRE1C.

A remark on this clone: The antigen remains undetermined.

Despite likely unrecorded immune exposures, the donors were nominally healthy at the time of sampling. The PCR ran on 60 Vbeta and 13 Jbeta primers. The data were produced by immunoSEQ multiplex PCR, yet TCRdb's version contains in-frame clones alone and is incomplete. The table includes approximately 150,000 clones, around three quarters detected once. The germline V gene encodes CDR1 SGHVS and CDR2 FQNEAQ. J lost 0 bases, V lost 6 bases, and 4 bases had no gene match. CDR3 length: 14 amino acids. The V and J genes are TRBV7-8 and TRBJ2-5; 7 bases are shared with TRBD2. This TCR came from a man aged 40-49 years in good health and CMV-seronegative. Source material: PBMCs. This CDR3 reads CASSRGGDQETQYF. CDR3 coding DNA: TGTGCCAGCAGTCGTGGGGGGGACCAAGAGACCCAGTACTTC.